The clone carrying this TCR beta chain was seen many times. The data originate from a study of spatial heterogeneity in lung cancer. The CDR3 is made up of 15 amino acids. In germline, CDR1 is SGHAT, CDR2 FQNNGV. V dropped 5 bases and J dropped 0 bases, with 14 bases sitting between them. Via MiXCR, TCRdb re-called the 5' RACE reads, giving one row per CDR3 protein. The repertoire holds about 52,000 distinct CDR3 sequences, with about 7.4% as singletons. Time point meaning: blood at routine non-recurrence follow-up after resection. Tumor, nontumor lung or frozen PBMC supplied whole RNA that was sequenced unsorted.

The sample in question was PBMCs, obtained at follow-up. The TCR comes from a female donor with early-stage non-small cell lung cancer. The chain recombines TRBV11-2 with TRBJ2-7; D might be TRBD1 (6 bases). CDR3 nucleotide sequence: TGTGCCAGCAGCCTGGACAGAACGACCTCCTACGAGCAGTACTTC. Its protein is CASSLDRTTSYEQYF.